This T cell receptor (beta chain) was identified in a study of OX40 agonist ivuxolimab in advanced cancers. Looking at the study overall: Prior anti-PD-1, anti-PD-L1 or anti-CTLA-4 therapy was allowed; 35% to 40% had some.

Clones were sequenced by immunoSEQ multiplex PCR, and TCRdb holds only the in-frame ones, with some missing. This table holds around 46,000 clones, approximately 90% found once. CDR3 length equals 14 residues. The germline V gene has CDR1 MNHEY and CDR2 SVGAGI. J gave up 3 bases and V 5 bases, and 7 bases lay outside the gene matches. The sample in question was CD4+ or CD8+ T cells sorted from blood, obtained in a trial of the OX40 agonist ivuxolimab. The clonotype was recovered from an adult with an advanced solid tumor such as melanoma, head and neck, liver or kidney cancer. The rearrangement uses TRBV6-5 and TRBJ2-7; 7 bases align to TRBD1. CDR3 amino acids: CASSPGQPRYEQYF. The CDR3 bases are TGTGCCAGCAGTCCGGGACAGCCGCGCTACGAGCAGTACTTC.